This T cell receptor beta chain was profiled in a study of T cell changes during pregnancy in multiple sclerosis. Method: immunoSEQ multiplex PCR; TCRdb's copy keeps in-frame clones and lacks some. The sample consists of just under 50,000 clones, 91% of them appearing once. The TCR sequence derives from a female donor with multiple sclerosis, enrolled in a pregnancy study. The material sequenced was CD8+ T cells from peripheral blood mononuclear cells, taken after pregnancy.

In DNA form, the CDR3 reads TGTGCCAGCAGCTTGGGTCAGGGGTACTCCTACGAGCAGTACTTC. This gives the protein CASSLGQGYSYEQYF. This rearrangement joins TRBV5-4 to TRBJ2-7; a weak D match, TRBD1 (6 bases). Germline V gene sequence: CDR1 SGHNT, CDR2 YYREEE (reference sequence). The CDR3 covers 15 residues. Trimming took 0 bases from V and 0 from J, leaving 10 bases between them.